Presented here are 3 T cell receptor beta chains from one specimen sequenced in a study of Graves' ophthalmopathy and Graves' hyperthyroidism. Amplified material comprised TCR beta CDR3 regions derived from RNA transcripts. The authors performed first-round RT-PCR with HTBI primers and then a second-round multiplex PCR. TCRdb processed the multiplex PCR reads anew with MiXCR; each CDR3 protein has one entry. The sample contains about 160,000 distinct CDR3 sequences, around two fifths of which appear only once. Material: peripheral blood. The receptors derive from a man aged 30 to 45 with Graves' ophthalmopathy.

The rearrangement joins TRBV11-2 to TRBJ2-5; 8 bases align to TRBD2. CDR3 length: 17 amino acids. V lost 1 base and J lost 3; bases outside the gene matches: 10. The germline V gene has CDR1 SGHAT and CDR2 FQNNGV. The CDR3 nucleotides read TGTGCCAGCAGCTTAGTGGTCCCAAGCGGGAGTAAAGAGACCCAGTACTTC. Protein sequence: CASSLVVPSGSKETQYF. The complete variable domain, with remaining parts taken from reference TRBV11-2 and TRBJ2-5, reads EAGVAQSPRYKIIEKRQSVAFWCNPISGHATLYWYQQILGQGPKLLIQFQNNGVVDDSQLPKDRFSAERLKGVDSTLKIQPAKLEDSAVYLCASSLVVPSGSKETQYFGPGTRLLVL.

The V call is TRBV12-3 or TRBV12-4, the J call TRBJ2-7; TRBD2 matches at 11 bases. There are 16 residues in the CDR3. The J segment lost 2 bases and the V segment lost 4 bases, leaving 7 bases of the junction unmatched. For the CDR3, the DNA is TGTGCCAGCAGTTCCTTCGGGACTAGCGGAACCTACGAGCAGTACTTC. Translated, it gives CASSSFGTSGTYEQYF.

This clonotype was detected ten times or more. The J gene is TRBJ2-7, the V gene TRBV11-2; 7 positions agree with TRBD2. The CDR3 has 12 amino acids. Germline assignment: CDR1 SGHAT and CDR2 FQNNGV. CDR3 loop: CGSASGSYEQYF. The CDR3, as DNA: TGTGGATCAGCTAGCGGTTCCTACGAGCAGTACTTC.